These 32 T cell receptor beta chains came from one sample sequenced in a study of blood T cell repertoires in COVID-19. The protocol was immunoSEQ multiplex PCR, while the TCRdb copy is restricted to in-frame clones and leaves out a portion. The sample shows 45,000 to 55,000 clones, approximately 88% of them seen only once. The sequencing sample was made of peripheral blood. All receptors come from a human donor in a cohort sampled during active COVID-19.

The V and J genes are TRBV18 and TRBJ1-3, with 9 positions matching TRBD1. V was pared by 5 bases and J by 6 bases, with 8 bases of the junction left unmatched. The CDR3 length is 15 residues. Germline V CDR1 and CDR2: KGHSH, LQKENI. The CDR3 DNA reads as TGTGCCAGCTCAAAGGACAGGGGTAAAGAAAACACCATATATTTT. This codes for CASSKDRGKENTIYF.

In this sample, this clone turned up once. The chain is built from TRBV7-6 and TRBJ1-1; 9 positions agree with TRBD1. After removal of 5 bases from V and 5 bases from J, the junction contained 9 bases not matched to a gene. Germline V gene data show CDR1 as SGHVS and CDR2 as FNYEAQ. The CDR3 sequence is 15 residues long. The chain's CDR3 is CASSPTTGGNTEAFF. The CDR3, as DNA: TGTGCCAGCAGCCCTACGACAGGGGGTAATACTGAAGCTTTCTTT.

The V call is TRBV3-1 (or the pseudogene TRBV3-2), the J call TRBJ2-1; D possibly corresponds to TRBD1 (6 bases). CDR1 and CDR2 from the germline V gene are LGHDT and YNNKEL (reference sequence). Trimming left V 4 bases short and J 1 base short, with 11 bases between. CDR3 size: 15 residues. The DNA for the CDR3 is TGTGCCAGCAGCCCCTGGACAGTTTCCTACAATGAGCAGTTCTTC. Translated, it gives CASSPWTVSYNEQFF.

In its sample, this clone was seen a few times. J is TRBJ2-7 and V is TRBV5-8, with D maybe TRBD1 (5 bases). Trimming stripped 2 bases from V and 2 bases from J, with 11 bases between. The CDR3 length is 14 residues. Germline values: CDR1 SGHTS, CDR2 YDEGEE. CDR3 loop: CASSFKGPTYEQYF. The CDR3 DNA reads TGTGCCAGCAGCTTCAAGGGGCCTACCTACGAGCAGTACTTC.

The chain has TRBV5-1 and TRBJ1-1; the match to TRBD1 covers 9 bases. Germline CDR1 and CDR2: SGHRS and YFSETQ. V was clipped by 4 bases and J by 5 bases; unmatched bases: 9. This CDR3 has 15 amino acids. CDR3 coding DNA: TGCGCCAGCAGCACTCGGACAGGGGAAAGTACTGAAGCTTTCTTT. Protein: CASSTRTGESTEAFF.

This clone was seen a few times. The genes are TRBV7-2 and TRBJ2-7; D may be TRBD2 (6 bases). Germline V gives CDR1 SGHTA, CDR2 FQGNSA. The CDR3 length is 14 residues. V was trimmed by 4 bases and J by 4 bases, leaving 14 bases between them. The CDR3 region is CASSSSGTGYEQYF. In nucleotides, the CDR3 is TGTGCCAGCAGCTCGTCCGGGACTGGATACGAGCAGTACTTC.

V is TRBV5-4 and J is TRBJ2-5; 7 positions agree with TRBD2. CDR3 length: 13 amino acids. The V segment lost 4 bases and the J segment 5 bases; nucleotides outside the gene matches: 5. Germline V CDR1 and CDR2: SGHNT, YYREEE (reference sequence). This CDR3 reads CASSLGLVETQYF. The CDR3 DNA is TGTGCCAGCAGCCTCGGACTAGTTGAGACCCAGTACTTC.

The V and J genes are TRBV19 and TRBJ1-2, with 11 positions matching TRBD1. The germline gives CDR1 LNHDA, CDR2 SQIVND (reference sequence). This CDR3 contains 16 residues. The trim removed 5 bases at V and 4 bases at J, leaving 9 bases unmatched. The CDR3 nucleotides are TGTGCCAGTAGTTCATCCGGGACAGGGGGATCCTATGGCTACACCTTC. As protein: CASSSSGTGGSYGYTF.

The V gene is TRBV5-1, the J gene TRBJ1-1; D might be TRBD1 (6 bases). V was cut by 2 bases and J by 5 bases, with 7 bases left in between. The CDR3 runs to 12 residues. Germline values: CDR1 SGHRS, CDR2 YFSETQ. Here the CDR3 DNA reads TGCGCCAGCAGCTTCCAGGGGACTGAAGCTTTCTTT. This translates into CASSFQGTEAFF.

This chain links TRBV9 with TRBJ2-2, with TRBD2 identical over 12 bases. The CDR3 extends over 16 amino acids. The J segment lost 4 bases and the V segment lost 4 bases, leaving 5 bases of the junction unmatched. The germline gives CDR1 SGDLS, CDR2 YYNGEE. CDR3 nucleotides: TGTGCCAGCAGCAGGACTAGCGGGGCGGTCACCGGGGAGCTGTTTTTT. The encoded protein is CASSRTSGAVTGELFF.

The CDR3 nucleotides read TGTGCCAGCAGTTCGGACAGGGGGGGACGCTATCAGCCCCAGCATTTT. Amino acids: CASSSDRGGRYQPQHF. The chain carries TRBV27 and TRBJ1-5; 10 positions match TRBD1. V dropped 4 bases and J dropped 5; count of bases not matched to a gene: 8. The CDR3 totals 16 residues. CDR1 and CDR2 from the germline V gene are MNHEY and SMNVEV (reference sequence).

The V call is TRBV7-2, the J call TRBJ1-3; D not certain. The ends were cut back, 1 base at V and 4 bases at J, with 14 bases in the middle. This CDR3 has 16 residues. Per germline, CDR1 SGHTA and CDR2 FQGNSA. CDR3 coding DNA: TGTGCCAGCAGCTTAGGGATCGGCGGCCTGGGAAACACCATATATTTT. Translation gives CASSLGIGGLGNTIYF. Together with reference TRBV7-2 and TRBJ1-3, the CDR3 gives the full variable domain: GAGVSQSPSNKVTEKGKDVELRCDPISGHTALYWYRQSLGQGLEFLIYFQGNSAPDKSGLPSDRFSAERTGGSVSTLTIQRTQQEDSAVYLCASSLGIGGLGNTIYFGEGSWLTVV.

The CDR3 is CASSSAAGELFF. DNA of the CDR3: TGTGCCAGCAGTTCGGCGGCCGGGGAGCTGTTTTTT. The V and J genes are TRBV12-3 or TRBV12-4 and TRBJ2-2; no clear D. The CDR3 is 12 residues long. V was shortened by 4 bases and J by 6 bases, with 6 bases between the two germline ends.

The gene calls are TRBV23-1 and TRBJ1-2, with D possibly matching TRBD1 (6 bases). TRBV23-1 is filed as an ORF, its function uncertain. V shed 7 bases and J shed 6 bases, with 15 bases lying between them. There are 13 residues in the CDR3. The CDR3 nucleotides read TGCGCCAGCACTACAGGGAAATGCGATGGCTACACCTTC. This gives the protein CASTTGKCDGYTF.

The chain uses TRBV19 and TRBJ2-7; TRBD1 matches 10 bases. The CDR3 is made up of 14 amino acids. The ends lost 4 bases at V and 3 bases at J; junction bases unmatched: 3. Looked up from germline, CDR1 is LNHDA and CDR2 is SQIVND (reference sequence). This CDR3 is CASSKGTGDYEQYF. The CDR3 nucleotides read TGTGCCAGTAGTAAAGGGACAGGGGACTACGAGCAGTACTTC. Together with reference TRBV19 and TRBJ2-7, the CDR3 gives the full variable domain: DGGITQSPKYLFRKEGQNVTLSCEQNLNHDAMYWYRQDPGQGLRLIYYSQIVNDFQKGDIAEGYSVSREKKESFPLTVTSAQKNPTAFYLCASSKGTGDYEQYFGPGTRLTVT.

V is TRBV15 and J is TRBJ1-6; the D gene is possibly TRBD1 (6 bases). The CDR3 is 16 amino acids. The germline CDR1 and CDR2 sequences are LNHNV and YYDKDF (reference sequence). Trimming cost V 0 bases and J 5 bases, with 11 bases left between them. CDR3 DNA: TGTGCCACCAGCAGAGAGCAGTCAGGGGATAATTCACCCCTCCACTTT. Its protein product is CATSREQSGDNSPLHF. Full variable domain (remainder filled in from reference TRBV15 and TRBJ1-6): DAMVIQNPRYQVTQFGKPVTLSCSQTLNHNVMYWYQQKSSQAPKLLFHYYDKDFNNEADTPDNFQSRRPNTSFCFLDIRSPGLGDTAMYLCATSREQSGDNSPLHFGNGTRLTVT.

This chain links TRBV2 with TRBJ1-5; 8 bases are shared with TRBD1. The V gene end was trimmed by 4 bases and the J gene end by 7 bases; junction bases not matched to a gene: 6. The CDR3 runs to 14 residues. The V gene's germline CDR1 is SNHLY and CDR2 FYNNEI. The CDR3 nucleotides read TGTGCCAGCAGTGTGGAGGGACAGGCACAGCCCCAGCATTTT. Translating it yields CASSVEGQAQPQHF.

The CDR3 protein is CASSQDRMNTEAFF. In DNA form, the CDR3 reads TGTGCCAGCAGCCAAGACAGAATGAACACTGAAGCTTTCTTT. The chain uses TRBV7-9 and TRBJ1-1, with D possibly TRBD1 on 5 matching bases. The CDR3 has 14 amino acids. Per the germline V gene, CDR1 is SEHNR and CDR2 is FQNEAQ (reference sequence). The V and J ends lost 5 bases and 0 bases respectively, with 10 bases between them.

This sequence joins TRBV5-1 and TRBJ2-1; maybe TRBD2 (7 bases). The CDR3 sequence is 15 residues long. Germline assignment: CDR1 SGHRS and CDR2 YFSETQ. V shed 4 bases and J shed 4 bases, with 15 bases lying between them. Here the CDR3 DNA reads TGCGCCAGCAGCCCAGGGGCGGGGGAGTACAATGAGCAGTTCTTC. Amino acids: CASSPGAGEYNEQFF.

This chain links TRBV7-2 with TRBJ2-1, with D unresolved. The CDR3 has 12 amino acids. V was trimmed by 0 bases and J by 8 bases, leaving 5 bases between them. Germline CDR1 SGHTA, CDR2 FQGNSA. CDR3 residues: CASSLAEHEQFF. CDR3 DNA sequence: TGTGCCAGCAGCTTAGCAGAGCATGAGCAGTTCTTC.

This sequence joins TRBV10-3 and TRBJ1-1; D may be TRBD1 (5 bases). CDR3 length equals 12 residues. Trimming removed 10 bases at V and 3 bases at J, with 12 bases between. Germline CDR1 reads ENHRY; CDR2 reads SYGVKD. The CDR3 loop is CATGDGDTEAFF. In nucleotides, the CDR3 is TGTGCCACGGGGGACGGGGACACTGAAGCTTTCTTT.

The genes are TRBV29-1 and TRBJ2-2; 16 positions agree with TRBD2. Trimming took 6 bases from V and 5 from J; bases not matched to a gene: 12. Looked up from germline, CDR1 is SQVTM and CDR2 is ANQGSEA. CDR3 length: 18 residues. The CDR3 sequence: CSVVGTSGRALGTGELFF. The CDR3 DNA is TGCAGCGTCGTGGGGACTAGCGGGAGGGCCCTCGGGACCGGGGAGCTGTTTTTT.

This sequence joins TRBV3-1 (or the pseudogene TRBV3-2) and TRBJ1-6, with D hard to call. Germline values: CDR1 LGHDT, CDR2 YNNKEL (reference sequence). CDR3 size: 14 residues. V gave up 1 base and J gave up 7 bases, with 8 bases separating them. This CDR3 is CASSQAPGNSPLHF. The CDR3 nucleotides read TGTGCCAGCAGCCAAGCGCCGGGGAATTCACCCCTCCACTTT.

This chain uses TRBV5-8 with TRBJ2-3; possibly TRBD2 for D (6 bases). Trimming cost V 4 bases and J 4 bases, with 16 bases left between them. CDR1 is SGHTS, CDR2 YDEGEE, per germline. The CDR3 is 15 amino acids. The CDR3 is CASSPSSESPDTQYF. Written as DNA, the CDR3 is TGTGCCAGCAGCCCGTCTAGCGAGAGCCCAGATACGCAGTATTTT.

This clone was seen a single time. The chain couples TRBV11-1 to TRBJ2-7, with 7 bases lining up with TRBD1. Germline V gene data show CDR1 as SGHAT and CDR2 as FQDESV (reference sequence). The CDR3 loop spans 14 amino acids. The V segment lost 5 bases and the J segment 3 bases; nucleotides outside the gene matches: 7. CDR3 region: CASSPQTGNYEQYF. CDR3 bases: TGTGCCAGCAGCCCCCAGACAGGGAACTACGAGCAGTACTTC.

With respect to this clone: This specimen includes other DNA sequences encoding the same CDR3. This chain uses TRBV7-9 with TRBJ1-1; possibly TRBD1 for D (5 bases). The CDR3 spans 14 residues. The V gene lost 2 bases and the J gene lost 1 base, with 8 bases spanning the gap. Germline CDR1 SEHNR, CDR2 FQNEAQ (reference sequence). CDR3 in DNA: TGTGCCAGCAGCTTACAGGGCGCGAACACTGAAGCTTTCTTT. The encoded protein is CASSLQGANTEAFF.

The chain has TRBV4-2 and TRBJ2-7; D is ambiguous. V gave up 4 bases and J gave up 1 base, with 11 bases separating them. Germline CDR1 is LGHNA and CDR2 is YNFKEQ. The CDR3 sequence is 14 residues long. The CDR3: CASSPQEASYEQYF. The CDR3 DNA reads TGTGCCAGCAGCCCGCAGGAAGCTTCCTACGAGCAGTACTTC.

This clone was recorded only once. The gene calls are TRBV11-2 and TRBJ2-2; D not certain. The germline V and J ends were trimmed by 0 bases and 0 bases, with 11 bases remaining between them. The germline gives CDR1 SGHAT, CDR2 FQNNGV. The CDR3 loop spans 17 amino acids. CDR3 nucleotides: TGTGCCAGCAGCTTAGATGAATTAACAACGAACACCGGGGAGCTGTTTTTT. Translated, it gives CASSLDELTTNTGELFF.

The V call is TRBV2, the J call TRBJ2-2, with D possibly being TRBD2 (6 bases). The CDR3 has 15 amino acids. Per the germline V gene, CDR1 is SNHLY and CDR2 is FYNNEI. Trimming took 7 bases from V and 6 from J, leaving 18 bases between them. CDR3: CASTGIREWSGELFF. In nucleotides, the CDR3 is TGTGCCAGCACGGGTATCCGGGAGTGGTCCGGGGAGCTGTTTTTT. Full variable domain (rest looked up from reference TRBV2 and TRBJ2-2): EPEVTQTPSHQVTQMGQEVILRCVPISNHLYFYWYRQILGQKVEFLVSFYNNEISEKSEIFDDQFSVERPDGSNFTLKIRSTKLEDSAMYFCASTGIREWSGELFFGEGSRLTVL.

The table lists this clone with a count of one. The V call is TRBV12-3 or TRBV12-4, the J call TRBJ2-1; D is undetermined. V was cut by 6 bases and J by 5 bases, with 11 bases left in between. The CDR3 has 13 amino acids. Here the CDR3 DNA reads TGTGCCAGCAGCCTATTCCGGGACAATGAGCAGTTCTTC. It is translated as CASSLFRDNEQFF.

V usage is TRBV7-2 and J usage is TRBJ1-1, with D possibly being TRBD1 (5 bases). The CDR3 spans 13 residues. V shed 5 bases and J shed 10 bases, with 17 bases lying between them. CDR1 is SGHTA, CDR2 FQGNSA, per germline. CDR3 sequence reads: CASSPILGGTAFF. The CDR3 DNA follows: TGTGCCAGCAGCCCCATCTTGGGGGGGACAGCTTTCTTT.

This clone was detected a few times. The genes are TRBV10-3 and TRBJ1-2; TRBD1 matches at 7 bases. J lost 3 bases, V lost 6 bases, and 4 bases had no gene match. Germline CDR1 ENHRY, CDR2 SYGVKD. The CDR3 totals 13 residues. DNA of the CDR3: TGTGCCATCAGGGGAACAGGGGACTATGGCTACACCTTC. It is translated as CAIRGTGDYGYTF.